Listed below are T cell receptor beta chains from one sample, sequenced in a study of beta chain features in type 1 diabetes. Using immunoSEQ multiplex PCR, the repertoire was profiled, and TCRdb retains in-frame clones only, with some absent. The table has under 950,000 clones, roughly 15% seen once; the top ten hold 0.023%. Sequencing input: naive CD4+ T cells from blood. The origin of the receptors is a young woman in good health. The CDR3 runs from the conserved cysteine through the conserved F or W. The D gene is left open where the match is weak. Size tells how often a clone was seen (once, few, many) or the class of an expanded clone, and some rows leave it out.

NA | NA | TRBJ2-7 | TRBV5-1 | CASGTGLEGYEQYF | TGCGCCAGCGGTACCGGGCTCGAGGGTTACGAGCAGTACTTC
NA | NA | TRBJ2-3 | TRBV5-1 | CASSDLAPEDTDTQYF | TGCGCCAGCAGCGATCTAGCTCCTGAAGACACAGATACGCAGTATTTT
NA | few | TRBJ2-7 | TRBV7-2 | CASTRQEAAYEQYF | TGTGCCAGCACCAGACAGGAGGCAGCCTACGAGCAGTACTTC
NA | NA | TRBJ2-7 | TRBV27 | CASSDSTYEQYF | TGTGCCAGCAGCGACAGTACCTACGAGCAGTACTTC
NA | NA | TRBJ2-5 | TRBV7-8 | CASSSSARGETQYF | TGTGCCAGCTCCTCCTCGGCTAGGGGAGAGACCCAGTACTTC
NA | few | TRBJ1-1 | TRBV19 | CASRQWQGPRAAEAFF | TGTGCCAGTCGTCAATGGCAGGGCCCAAGAGCGGCTGAAGCTTTCTTT
NA | NA | TRBJ2-5 | TRBV18 | CASSGGSQETQYF | TGTGCCAGCTCAGGGGGGTCGCAAGAGACCCAGTACTTC
TRBD1 | NA | TRBJ1-5 | TRBV27 | CASSFGRGQVIQPQHF | TGTGCCAGCAGTTTCGGTAGGGGACAGGTCATTCAGCCCCAGCATTTT
NA | NA | TRBJ1-2 | TRBV28 | CASSSGPNYGYTF | TGTGCCAGCAGCTCGGGGCCCAACTATGGCTACACCTTC
NA | few | TRBJ2-5 | TRBV7-2 | CASSLYGWETQYF | TGTGCCAGCAGCTTATACGGATGGGAGACCCAGTACTTC
NA | NA | TRBJ2-5 | TRBV7-8 | CASSPLQASETQYF | TGCGCCAGCAGCCCATTACAGGCTTCGGAGACCCAGTACTTC
NA | NA | TRBJ2-5 | TRBV10-2 | CASSESIFLGEETQYF | TGCGCCAGCAGTGAGTCGATTTTTCTAGGCGAGGAGACCCAGTACTTC
TRBD2 | once | TRBJ2-1 | TRBV25-1 | CASSARTSGRGEQFF | TGTGCCAGCAGTGCTCGGACTAGCGGGAGGGGTGAGCAGTTCTTC
TRBD1 | few | TRBJ1-2 | TRBV5-5 | CASSLSGGYGYTF | TGTGCCAGCAGCTTGTCAGGGGGTTATGGCTACACCTTC
NA | NA | TRBJ1-1 | TRBV7-9 | CASSFMDTEAFF | TGTGCCAGCAGCTTCATGGACACTGAAGCTTTCTTT
NA | NA | TRBJ2-4 | TRBV21-1 | CASSKVWEGSLAKNIQYF | TGTGCCAGCAGCAAAGTGTGGGAGGGGTCCTTAGCCAAAAACATTCAGTACTTC
TRBD1 | few | TRBJ2-3 | TRBV7-9 | CASSLTGGTYAHTDTQYF | TGTGCCAGCAGCTTGACAGGGGGCACGTACGCCCACACAGATACGCAGTATTTT
NA | few | TRBJ2-3 | TRBV21-1 | CASSKPGAKSGRTEPPGTQYF | TGTGCCAGCAGCAAACCGGGTGCCAAAAGCGGGAGAACTGAGCCTCCGGGTACGCAGTATTTT
NA | NA | TRBJ1-3 | TRBV27 | CASSFNQHSGNTIYF | TGTGCCAGCAGTTTTAATCAACACTCTGGAAACACCATATATTTT
TRBD2 | NA | TRBJ2-3 | TRBV9 | CASSVDSGSWDTQYF | TGTGCCAGCAGCGTAGATAGCGGGAGTTGGGATACGCAGTATTTT
TRBD2 | NA | TRBJ2-7 | TRBV6-5 | CASSSLAGATEQYF | TGTGCCAGCAGTTCACTAGCGGGAGCGACCGAGCAGTACTTC
TRBD2 | few | TRBJ2-5 | TRBV11-2 | CASSMTSGTETQYF | TGTGCCAGCAGCATGACTAGCGGGACTGAGACCCAGTACTTC
TRBD1 | few | TRBJ2-7 | TRBV7-2 | CASSVSTGPQEQYF | TGTGCCAGCAGCGTATCGACAGGGCCCCAGGAGCAGTACTTC
TRBD1 | few | TRBJ2-2 | TRBV6-6 | CASRRQGVGTGELFF | TGTGCCAGCAGAAGACAGGGGGTCGGCACCGGGGAGCTGTTTTTT
NA | NA | TRBJ1-2 | TRBV6-5 | CASSYSPQAGGYTF | TGTGCCAGCAGTTACTCTCCCCAGGCGGGGGGCTACACCTTC
NA | few | TRBJ2-5 | TRBV7-3 | CASSLGFQETQYF | TGTGCCAGCAGCTTAGGATTCCAAGAGACCCAGTACTTC
NA | few | TRBJ1-2 | TRBV7-9 | CASSLVGQLFGVSTYGYTF | TGTGCCAGCAGCTTAGTAGGACAGCTTTTCGGGGTATCAACCTATGGCTACACCTTC
TRBD1 | few | TRBJ1-5 | TRBV19 | CASSTGQRNQPQHF | TGTGCCAGTAGTACGGGACAGCGGAATCAGCCCCAGCATTTT
NA | NA | TRBJ2-2 | TRBV7-6 | CASSLKVQVPGTGELFF | TGTGCCAGCAGCTTAAAGGTTCAGGTGCCGGGGACCGGGGAGCTGTTTTTT
NA | NA | TRBJ1-2 | TRBV6-4 | CASSDRGILYGYTF | TGTGCCAGCAGTGATCGGGGGATACTCTATGGCTACACCTTC
NA | NA | TRBJ2-4 | TRBV28 | CASSLLGIQYF | TGTGCCAGCAGTTTACTCGGCATTCAGTACTTC
NA | few | TRBJ2-5 | TRBV2 | CASSEQGPLGETQYF | TGTGCCAGCAGTGAGCAGGGGCCCCTTGGGGAGACCCAGTACTTC
TRBD2 | few | TRBJ2-1 | TRBV29-1 | CSAWTSGIGEQFF | TGCAGCGCATGGACTAGCGGGATCGGTGAGCAGTTCTTC
NA | NA | TRBJ1-3 | TRBV5-1 | CASSSYSGNTIYF | TGCGCCAGCAGCTCCTACTCTGGAAACACCATATATTTT
TRBD2 | many | TRBJ2-1 | TRBV10-3 | CAISETSGRAFF | TGTGCCATCAGTGAGACTAGCGGGAGGGCATTCTTC
NA | few | TRBJ2-5 | TRBV19 | CASSPVVQETQYF | TGTGCCAGTAGTCCAGTCGTTCAAGAGACCCAGTACTTC
NA | NA | TRBJ2-7 | TRBV28 | CASNSDSWPYEQYF | TGTGCCAGCAACTCGGACTCTTGGCCCTACGAGCAGTACTTC
NA | NA | TRBJ2-7 | TRBV13 | CASSHLRAVSYEQYF | TGTGCCAGCAGCCACCTCAGGGCAGTCTCCTACGAGCAGTACTTC
NA | few | TRBJ2-7 | TRBV7-2 | CASSQVYEQYF | TGTGCCAGCAGCCAAGTCTACGAGCAGTACTTC
TRBD1 | few | TRBJ1-4 | TRBV7-8 | CASSLDRGNEKLFF | TGTGCCAGCAGCTTGGACAGGGGAAATGAAAAACTGTTTTTT
NA | NA | TRBJ1-5 | TRBV15 | CATKDRDGNQPQHF | TGTGCCACCAAGGACCGGGACGGCAATCAGCCCCAGCATTTT
TRBD2 | NA | TRBJ2-3 | TRBV28 | CASSTLAGYSDTQYF | TGTGCCAGCAGTACTCTAGCGGGCTATTCAGATACGCAGTATTTT
TRBD1 | few | TRBJ1-2 | TRBV9 | CASSPTGNYGYTF | TGTGCCAGCAGCCCGACAGGGAACTATGGCTACACCTTC
NA | NA | TRBJ2-7 | TRBV6-5 | CASSYSGGLTYEQYF | TGTGCCAGCAGTTACTCTGGGGGATTAACCTACGAGCAGTACTTC
NA | NA | TRBJ1-2 | TRBV7-2 | CASSSSGWGGYTF | TGTGCCAGCAGCTCCTCAGGATGGGGTGGCTACACCTTC